What follows are 17 T cell receptor beta chains derived from one specimen sequenced in a study of blood T cells in healthy people across ages. A second about 6 to 12 cycle PCR used barcoded and J-beta primers. TCRdb analysed the 5' RACE reads with MiXCR anew, one entry per CDR3 protein. The sample carries 710,000 or so distinct CDR3 sequences, roughly 30% recorded once. Sample: blood. Receptors were obtained from a woman older than 75 in good health.

This chain links TRBV20-1 with TRBJ2-1; 9 bases match TRBD2. The trim removed 5 bases at V and 1 base at J, leaving 6 bases unmatched. Germline V gene lookup returns CDR1 DFQATT and CDR2 SNEGSKA (reference sequence). CDR3 size: 15 residues. This CDR3 reads CSAVLAGTSYNEQFF. DNA of the CDR3: TGCAGTGCTGTCCTAGCGGGAACTTCCTACAATGAGCAGTTCTTC.

In its sample, this clonotype was seen many times. The J gene is TRBJ2-1, the V gene TRBV7-8; 7 bases map to TRBD1. The V gene end was trimmed by 7 bases and the J gene end by 0 bases; junction bases not matched to a gene: 9. The germline V gene encodes CDR1 SGHVS and CDR2 FQNEAQ. The CDR3 length is 16 residues. DNA for the CDR3: TGTGCCAGCATCCCCTACCGACAGGGCTCCTACAATGAGCAGTTCTTC. Amino acids: CASIPYRQGSYNEQFF.

This clonotype was seen at least ten times. The chain carries TRBV9 and TRBJ2-1; D is perhaps TRBD2 (6 bases). The germline CDR1 and CDR2 sequences are SGDLS and YYNGEE. The CDR3 has 15 amino acids. The V gene lost 4 bases and the J gene lost 4 bases, with 15 bases spanning the gap. The CDR3 spells CASSRMGGGYNEQFF. Written as DNA, the CDR3 is TGTGCCAGCAGCCGAATGGGGGGTGGGTACAATGAGCAGTTCTTC.

This clonotype came up many times. The chain joins TRBV20-1 to TRBJ1-5; 10 bases match TRBD1. Germline V gene sequence: CDR1 DFQATT, CDR2 SNEGSKA (reference sequence). This CDR3 comprises 15 residues. The J segment lost 7 bases and the V segment lost 4 bases, leaving 10 bases of the junction unmatched. The CDR3 region has the DNA TGCAGTGCTATGGGACAGGGGATGGGTCGGCAGCCCCAGCATTTT. Its translation is CSAMGQGMGRQPQHF.

V and J are TRBV30 and TRBJ2-1; a possible D gene is TRBD2 (7 bases). Germline assignment: CDR1 GTSNPN and CDR2 SVGIG (reference sequence). V shed 2 bases and J shed 12 bases, with 20 bases lying between them. The CDR3 extends over 14 amino acids. The CDR3 here is CAWSSTRLGGGQFF. The CDR3 DNA is TGTGCCTGGAGTTCGACCCGGCTAGGGGGGGGGCAGTTCTTC. Filled out from reference TRBV30 and TRBJ2-1, the complete variable domain reads SQTIHQWPATLVQPVGSPLSLECTVEGTSNPNLYWYRQAAGRGLQLLFYSVGIGQISSEVPQNLSASRPQDRQFILSSKKLLLSDSGFYLCAWSSTRLGGGQFFGPGTRLTVL.

The CDR3 is CASSYGLAVTNTGELFF. For the CDR3, the DNA is TGTGCCAGCAGCTATGGACTAGCGGTAACGAACACCGGGGAGCTGTTTTTT. The gene calls are TRBV5-6 and TRBJ2-2, with 10 bases fitting TRBD2. CDR1 SGHDT and CDR2 YYEEEE come from the germline V gene. There are 17 residues in the CDR3. J was trimmed by 0 bases and V by 3 bases; bases with no gene match: 5.

This clonotype was counted many times. The V and J genes are TRBV6-2 or TRBV6-3 and TRBJ2-7; D is unresolved. The germline V gene has CDR1 MNHEY and CDR2 SVGEGT. The CDR3 spans 12 residues. V was clipped by 5 bases and J by 8 bases, with 13 bases between them. The DNA for the CDR3 is TGTGCCAGCAGTCGATACACTAATCAGCAGTACTTC. Translation gives CASSRYTNQQYF.

This clonotype came up many times. The chain links TRBV7-9 to TRBJ2-5; 11 bases are a match to TRBD2. This CDR3 is built from 15 residues. Germline V CDR1 and CDR2: SEHNR, FQNEAQ (reference sequence). V shed 5 bases, J shed 2 bases, and the junction held 4 bases outside the gene matches. CDR3 sequence: CASSQGTSGQETQYF. The DNA for the CDR3 is TGTGCCAGCAGCCAGGGGACTAGCGGACAAGAGACCCAGTACTTC.

The rearrangement joins TRBV20-1 to TRBJ2-1, with 8 bases fitting TRBD1. Looked up from germline, CDR1 is DFQATT and CDR2 is SNEGSKA (reference sequence). The CDR3 is made up of 14 amino acids. Trimming cost V 3 bases and J 12 bases; bases outside gene matches: 13. For the CDR3, the DNA is TGCAGTGCTAGGACCGGGACAGGAGGTCGAAGGCAGTTCTTC. Translated: CSARTGTGGRRQFF.

This chain uses TRBV29-1 with TRBJ2-3; D tentatively reads TRBD1 or TRBD2 (5 bases each). CDR3 length: 14 amino acids. V was pared by 8 bases and J by 0 bases, with 15 bases between. The germline CDR1 and CDR2 sequences are SQVTM and ANQGSEA. The CDR3 DNA reads TGCAGCTTCCGAGGGGTTGTGAGCACAGATACGCAGTATTTT. Translating gives CSFRGVVSTDTQYF.

Ten or more counts support this clonotype. The rearrangement uses TRBV27 and TRBJ1-6; 7 bases fit TRBD1. The CDR3 sequence is 14 residues long. V lost 3 bases, J lost 8 bases, and 4 bases stayed unmatched. Per the germline V gene, CDR1 is MNHEY and CDR2 is SMNVEV (reference sequence). CDR3 sequence reads: CASSLTQGYSPLHF. The CDR3 region has the DNA TGTGCCAGCAGTTTGACACAGGGGTATTCACCCCTCCACTTT.

Comments on this clonotype: A much more abundant neighbour one base away suggests this may be a read error. This sequence joins TRBV7-2 and TRBJ2-1; 7 positions agree with TRBD2. The J call may not be correct, given that the DNA end is closer to TRBJ2-7. Germline V gene lookup returns CDR1 SGHTA and CDR2 FQGNSA. The CDR3 is 15 residues long. CDR3 loop: CASSTDGGSYNEQYF. The CDR3 DNA reads TGTGCCAGCAGCACAGACGGGGGGTCCTACAATGAGCAGTACTTC.

This clonotype was observed at least ten times. The chain uses TRBV3-1 and TRBJ1-1; D unresolved. The V gene lost 2 bases and the J gene lost 4 bases, with 8 bases spanning the gap. Germline V gene data show CDR1 as LGHDT and CDR2 as YNNKEL (reference sequence). CDR3 size: 13 residues. CDR3 sequence (DNA): TGTGCCAGCAGCCAATGGCGGGGCACTGAAGCTTTCTTT. Protein sequence: CASSQWRGTEAFF.

J is TRBJ2-7 and V is TRBV6-5; possible D gene TRBD1, 5 bases. The germline V gene encodes CDR1 MNHEY and CDR2 SVGAGI. The CDR3 has 16 amino acids. V was pared by 0 bases and J by 3 bases, with 15 bases between. The CDR3 DNA follows: TGTGCCAGCAGTTACTCTGCAGGGAAGATGGGCTACGAGCAGTACTTC. Encoded protein: CASSYSAGKMGYEQYF.

In the case of this clonotype: A much larger clone differs from this one at a single base, so this may be a read error. CDR3 DNA: TGTGCCAGCAGTTTAGGGATATACTATGGCTACACCTTC. Its protein product is CASSLGIYYGYTF. This rearrangement joins TRBV28 to TRBJ1-2; D gene uncertain. Germline loops: CDR1 MDHEN, CDR2 SYDVKM. The CDR3 runs to 13 residues. V was shortened by 2 bases and J by 3 bases, with 7 bases between the two germline ends.

This clonotype has just a few counts. The chain couples TRBV4-2 to TRBJ2-2, with D uncertain. Deletions cut 1 base from V and 0 bases from J, with 9 bases between. The CDR3 covers 16 residues. Germline V gene data show CDR1 as LGHNA and CDR2 as YNFKEQ. CDR3 loop: CASSQATVANTGELFF. The DNA for the CDR3 is TGTGCCAGCAGCCAAGCAACCGTCGCGAACACCGGGGAGCTGTTTTTT.

The V and J genes are TRBV6-5 and TRBJ1-1; D uncertain. V lost 5 bases and J lost 2, with 18 bases in between. This CDR3 comprises 16 residues. Germline CDR1 is MNHEY and CDR2 is SVGAGI. In DNA, the CDR3 is TGTGCCAGCAGTCCATCTATGGTCAGATCCAACACTGAAGCTTTCTTT. This sequence encodes CASSPSMVRSNTEAFF.